A single sample gave rise to the 7 T cell receptor beta chains below, sequenced in a study of spatial heterogeneity in lung cancer. TCRdb recomputed calls from the 5' RACE reads with MiXCR, one row per CDR3 protein. The sample carries 25,000 to 35,000 distinct CDR3 sequences, over 5% recorded once. Noted time point: blood at routine non-recurrence follow-up after resection. This specimen was PBMCs, taken at follow-up. Source of these receptors: a female donor with early-stage non-small cell lung cancer.

This clonotype was counted ten times or more. The rearrangement joins TRBV27 to TRBJ2-2; D might be TRBD1 (5 bases). The V end lost 2 bases, the J end lost 0 bases, and 10 bases lay between the germline ends. The germline CDR1 and CDR2 sequences are MNHEY and SMNVEV (reference sequence). The CDR3 runs 16 residues. As DNA, the CDR3 is TGTGCCAGCAGTTTAGCAGGGTTCTCGAACACCGGGGAGCTGTTTTTT. Its translation is CASSLAGFSNTGELFF.

With regard to this clonotype: A clone one base away is much larger, so this may be a read error. The V call is TRBV29-1, the J call TRBJ2-5, with 9 bases lining up with TRBD2. The germline CDR1 and CDR2 sequences are SQVTM and ANQGSEA. This CDR3 contains 15 residues. The CDR3 loop reads CSIDEQGLASETQYF. CDR3 sequence (DNA): TGCAGCATTGACGAGCAGGGACTAGCTAGCGAGACCCAGTACTTC.

This clonotype was observed at least ten times. This rearrangement joins TRBV11-1 to TRBJ2-5; 9 nucleotides align to TRBD1. The CDR3 extends over 15 amino acids. The ends lost 5 bases at V and 5 bases at J; junction bases unmatched: 9. CDR1 is SGHAT, CDR2 FQDESV, per germline (reference sequence). CDR3 in amino acids: CASSLSTGGLETQYF. CDR3 bases: TGTGCCAGCAGCCTTTCGACAGGGGGTTTGGAGACCCAGTACTTC.

This clonotype was found many times. V gene TRBV7-6 combines with J gene TRBJ1-4, with a tentative D call TRBD1 (5 bases). The CDR3 runs 16 residues. Germline V gene sequence: CDR1 SGHVS, CDR2 FNYEAQ. Trimming took off 2 bases at V and 4 bases at J, with 14 bases between the two ends. This chain's CDR3 is CASSLQGMGGNEKLFF. In DNA form, the CDR3 reads TGTGCCAGCAGCTTACAGGGTATGGGTGGTAATGAAAAACTGTTTTTT.

This clonotype was detected ten times or more. The rearrangement links TRBV7-2 to TRBJ2-5; D perhaps matches TRBD2 (5 bases). Per germline, CDR1 SGHTA and CDR2 FQGNSA. The ends were cut back, 2 bases at V and 5 bases at J, with 9 bases in the middle. The CDR3 has 13 residues. Here the CDR3 DNA reads TGTGCCAGCAGCTTAAGGCCGGGGGAGACCCAGTACTTC. It yields the protein CASSLRPGETQYF.

This clonotype was detected ten times or more. The rearrangement links TRBV20-1 to TRBJ1-1, with no clear D. Germline V gives CDR1 DFQATT, CDR2 SNEGSKA (reference sequence). V lost 6 bases to trimming and J lost 5 bases, with 16 bases between them. This CDR3 has 13 amino acids. The CDR3 nucleotides are TGCAGTGCAAGCAGAGGTTTGGGTACTGAAGCTTTCTTT. As protein: CSASRGLGTEAFF.

This clonotype occurred many times. DNA of the CDR3: TGTGCCAGCAGCCCCTTGGGGGGGGTTGCCTACAATGAGCAGTTCTTC. It yields the protein CASSPLGGVAYNEQFF. This rearrangement joins TRBV7-3 to TRBJ2-1, with 7 bases identical to TRBD2. This CDR3 comprises 16 residues. Per the germline V gene, CDR1 is SGHTA and CDR2 is FQGTGA. The J segment lost 2 bases and the V segment lost 5 bases, leaving 9 bases of the junction unmatched.